The 19 T cell receptor beta chains listed next were all sequenced from one sample in a study of a mutant IDH1 vaccine in newly diagnosed glioma. Time point described: baseline, week 1 (first vaccination visit). The treatment here: pre-vaccination baseline after standard-of-care therapy. The repertoire was sequenced with immunoSEQ multiplex PCR; TCRdb's copy has only in-frame clones and lacks some. The table shows just under 95,000 clones, with approximately 83% occurring only once. The source was PBMCs, collected from a glioma patient treated with radiotherapy, temozolomide or both. These receptors were obtained from a woman aged 45 to 65 with glioma.

The chain employs TRBV5-4 and TRBJ2-5; D not resolved. V was trimmed by 3 bases and J by 1 base, leaving 1 base between them. Germline V gene data show CDR1 as SGHNT and CDR2 as YYREEE (reference sequence). The CDR3 is 11 residues long. The CDR3 DNA reads TGTGCCAGCAGCTCCCAAGAGACCCAGTACTTC. Protein sequence: CASSSQETQYF.

The genes are TRBV19 and TRBJ2-3, with 16 bases identical to TRBD2. Germline trimming cut 5 bases from V and 9 bases from J; bases unmatched to any gene: 11. Germline V lookup: CDR1 LNHDA, CDR2 SQIVND (reference sequence). CDR3 size: 17 residues. CDR3 residues: CASSHPGLAGGAKTQYF. As DNA, the CDR3 is TGTGCCAGTAGTCACCCGGGACTAGCGGGGGGGGCGAAGACGCAGTATTTT.

Here the CDR3 reads CASSTETGGAIPNEKLFF. CDR3 in DNA: TGTGCCAGTAGTACAGAGACAGGGGGGGCCATCCCTAATGAAAAACTGTTTTTT. The rearrangement uses TRBV19 and TRBJ1-4, with 9 bases that match TRBD1. CDR1 and CDR2 (germline): LNHDA, SQIVND (reference sequence). The junction had 12 bases not matched to a gene; V was cut back by 4 bases and J by 3 bases. This CDR3 contains 18 residues.

The chain combines TRBV27 with TRBJ2-7; D possibly corresponds to TRBD1 (6 bases). This CDR3 has 15 residues. The V gene lost 5 bases and the J gene lost 4 bases, with 18 bases spanning the gap. The germline V gene encodes CDR1 MNHEY and CDR2 SMNVEV (reference sequence). The CDR3 DNA is TGTGCCAGCAGTGCGCCCGGACAGATAAAGTACGAGCAGTACTTC. Encoded protein: CASSAPGQIKYEQYF.

The gene calls are TRBV19 and TRBJ1-5; D possibly corresponds to TRBD1 (5 bases). The CDR3 totals 13 residues. Per germline, CDR1 LNHDA and CDR2 SQIVND (reference sequence). Trimming stripped 7 bases from V and 5 bases from J, with 12 bases between. This CDR3 reads CASIGGTHQPQHF. Here the CDR3 DNA reads TGTGCCAGTATTGGGGGGACCCATCAGCCCCAGCATTTT.

This chain joins TRBV27 and TRBJ1-5; no clear D gene. V lost 2 bases and J 6 bases, leaving 8 bases between the germline ends. CDR3 size: 13 residues. Germline assignment: CDR1 MNHEY and CDR2 SMNVEV (reference sequence). CDR3 nucleotide sequence: TGTGCCAGCAGTTTAGAGGTTGGTCAGCCCCAGCATTTT. Residues: CASSLEVGQPQHF.

This clone was counted between two and nine times. The V call is TRBV7-9, the J call TRBJ1-1; a weak D match, TRBD1 (6 bases). Trimming stripped 2 bases from V and 1 base from J, with 11 bases between. This CDR3 region has 15 residues. Per the germline V gene, CDR1 is SEHNR and CDR2 is FQNEAQ (reference sequence). CDR3 loop: CASSLPRGANTEAFF. CDR3 sequence (DNA): TGTGCCAGCAGCTTACCCAGGGGAGCGAACACTGAAGCTTTCTTT.

The chain couples TRBV2 to TRBJ2-3; tentative D call: TRBD1 (5 bases). The germline CDR1 and CDR2 sequences are SNHLY and FYNNEI. The CDR3 runs 15 residues. Trimming cost V 4 bases and J 2 bases, with 13 bases left between them. The CDR3 coding sequence is TGTGCCAGCAGTGGACAGAAGGGGTCCACAGATACGCAGTATTTT. It translates to CASSGQKGSTDTQYF.

The chain links TRBV5-4 to TRBJ2-7, with TRBD2 matching over 9 bases. CDR3 length: 14 amino acids. Germline lookup yields CDR1 SGHNT and CDR2 YYREEE (reference sequence). V dropped 4 bases and J dropped 3; count of bases not matched to a gene: 5. DNA of the CDR3: TGTGCCAGCAGCCTCAGCGGGGGGAACTACGAGCAGTACTTC. Protein: CASSLSGGNYEQYF.

This clone was detected only once. This chain uses TRBV7-9 with TRBJ2-6; the D is unclear. V was shortened by 5 bases and J by 2 bases, with 7 bases between the two germline ends. There are 14 residues in the CDR3. Germline loops: CDR1 SEHNR, CDR2 FQNEAQ (reference sequence). Here the CDR3 DNA reads TGTGCCAGCAGCCCCCCGACTGGGGCCAACGTCCTGACTTTC. Protein product: CASSPPTGANVLTF.

V gene TRBV5-6 combines with J gene TRBJ1-1, with 9 nucleotides matching TRBD1. V shed 2 bases, J shed 7 bases, and the junction held 6 bases outside the gene matches. Germline-derived CDR1 and CDR2 are SGHDT and YYEEEE. The CDR3 loop spans 14 amino acids. CDR3 region: CASSFSGTGIEAFF. The CDR3 nucleotides are TGTGCCAGCAGCTTCTCCGGGACAGGGATTGAAGCTTTCTTT.

The J gene is TRBJ2-2, the V gene TRBV30; possible D gene TRBD1, 6 bases. V was clipped by 2 bases and J by 2 bases, with 18 bases between them. This CDR3 region has 17 residues. Germline V gives CDR1 GTSNPN, CDR2 SVGIG (reference sequence). CDR3 nucleotides: TGTGCCTGGAGTAGGGAACAGGGATCCACAAACACCGGGGAGCTGTTTTTT. Protein sequence: CAWSREQGSTNTGELFF.

The gene calls are TRBV7-2 and TRBJ2-3; the match to TRBD2 covers 15 bases. The CDR3 loop spans 16 amino acids. CDR1 is SGHTA, CDR2 FQGNSA, per germline. With V trimmed by 4 bases and J by 6 bases, 5 bases remained unmatched. The CDR3 sequence is CASSSGLAGGQDTQYF. CDR3 sequence (DNA): TGTGCCAGCAGCTCCGGACTAGCGGGGGGGCAGGATACGCAGTATTTT.

The chain carries TRBV5-1 and TRBJ2-1; D unclear. Trimming stripped 4 bases from V and 8 bases from J, with 10 bases between. This CDR3 contains 12 residues. Germline assignment: CDR1 SGHRS and CDR2 YFSETQ. CDR3 sequence reads: CASSGPFDEQFF. CDR3 sequence (DNA): TGCGCCAGCAGCGGACCCTTTGATGAGCAGTTCTTC.

In DNA form, the CDR3 reads TGCGCCAGCAGCTTGGGATCGTATAGAGGGGGGCGCTCCTATGGCTACACCTTC. This encodes CASSLGSYRGGRSYGYTF. The V gene is TRBV5-1, the J gene TRBJ1-2, with a weak D call TRBD1 (6 bases). Between the trimmed V and J ends, which lost 0 bases and 4 bases, there was a span of 22 bases. This CDR3 has 18 residues. The germline CDR1 and CDR2 sequences are SGHRS and YFSETQ.

The J gene is TRBJ1-6, the V gene TRBV30; possible D gene TRBD1, 6 bases. This CDR3 region has 14 residues. Germline-derived CDR1 and CDR2 are GTSNPN and SVGIG (reference sequence). Deletions cut 7 bases from V and 5 bases from J, with 15 bases between. This CDR3 reads CASRIRQDNSPLHF. The CDR3 DNA follows: TGTGCCTCCAGAATCCGACAGGATAATTCACCCCTCCACTTT.

V is TRBV30 and J is TRBJ2-2, with a weak D call TRBD1 (5 bases). Between the trimmed V and J ends, which lost 0 bases and 3 bases, there was a span of 11 bases. Germline CDR1 is GTSNPN and CDR2 is SVGIG (reference sequence). CDR3 length: 15 residues. The chain's CDR3 is CAWSVRRGHTGELFF. CDR3 nucleotides: TGTGCCTGGAGTGTACGAAGGGGCCACACCGGGGAGCTGTTTTTT.

The chain recombines TRBV11-2 with TRBJ1-2; maybe TRBD1 (5 bases). Germline V CDR1 and CDR2: SGHAT, FQNNGV. The CDR3 sequence is 13 residues long. V dropped 5 bases and J dropped 5 bases, with 12 bases sitting between them. CDR3 DNA sequence: TGTGCCAGCAGCCGGGAGGGGCCATATGGCTACACCTTC. It is translated as CASSREGPYGYTF.

The gene calls are TRBV7-2 and TRBJ2-5; TRBD2 matches 9 bases. The CDR3 has 16 amino acids. The germline CDR1 and CDR2 sequences are SGHTA and FQGNSA. The V segment lost 2 bases and the J segment 5 bases; nucleotides outside the gene matches: 9. The CDR3 DNA sequence: TGTGCCAGCAGCTTACTGGCGGGGGGGGATTTCGAGACCCAGTACTTC. This codes for CASSLLAGGDFETQYF.